This TCR beta chain was sequenced during a study of cytomegalovirus exposure and HLA in healthy donors. Trimming took 2 bases from V and 5 from J, leaving 9 bases between them. The CDR3 is 14 residues long. Germline CDR1 and CDR2: MDHEN and SYDVKM. General observations from the study: Some highly shared sequence variants likely arose as a pipeline artifact. Per a prior analysis, the majority of TCR beta V segments were productive roughly 87% or roughly 30% of the time.

The PCR employed 60 Vbeta primers together with 13 Jbeta primers. Method: immunoSEQ multiplex PCR; TCRdb's copy keeps in-frame clones and lacks some. The sample lists some 190,000 clones; 80% to 90% were seen once. At sampling all donors were nominally healthy, likely with unrecorded immune exposures. Comment on this clone: Its target is unknown.

Sequencing input: PBMCs. The chain uses TRBV28 and TRBJ1-4; D is unclear. This clonotype was sampled from a man in his forties in good health and CMV-seropositive. As DNA, the CDR3 is TGTGCCAGCAGTTTACCCGGGGAAAATGAAAAACTGTTTTTT. Protein sequence: CASSLPGENEKLFF.